One and the same sample provided the 21 T cell receptor beta chains below, sequenced in a study of metastatic and nonmetastatic thyroid tumors (dated by TCRdb to about 2020). Libraries were prepared through PCR. Sequencing instrument: Illumina HiSeq 4000. The raw public data were reprocessed by TCRdb itself: fastp quality trimming at Q25, MiXCR clonotype calling, in-frame beta chains only. Counted in this sample were over 25,000 clones; around 7.4% of them appeared once. The ten most abundant clones make up 40% to 50% of the sample. No patient had received any treatment before thyroid surgery. Sequenced sample: blood. These receptors came from a female donor with papillary thyroid cancer or a benign thyroid nodule (not recorded which). Some clones in this sample may be carry-over from other donors' samples.

At least ten counts were recorded for this clone. The rearrangement joins TRBV18 to TRBJ1-1; D unresolved. The CDR3 runs to 15 residues. Trimming left V 4 bases short and J 2 bases short, with 14 bases between. The germline V gene encodes CDR1 KGHSH and CDR2 LQKENI. The CDR3 DNA sequence: TGTGCCAGCTCACTTACTGCGGTGCAAAACACTGAAGCTTTCTTT. This encodes CASSLTAVQNTEAFF.

This clone has a count of ten or more. For the CDR3, the DNA is TGTGCCTGGAGTGTAAGGGGGGGTATGGGAAGCTCCTACAATGAGCAGTTCTTC. Translating it yields CAWSVRGGMGSSYNEQFF. The rearrangement joins TRBV30 to TRBJ2-1, with a tentative D call TRBD2 (7 bases). Deletions cut 0 bases from V and 0 bases from J, with 18 bases between. Germline values: CDR1 GTSNPN, CDR2 SVGIG (reference sequence). This CDR3 region has 18 residues.

This clone came up many times. The J gene is TRBJ2-2, the V gene TRBV9; TRBD1 matches at 7 bases. Looked up from germline, CDR1 is SGDLS and CDR2 is YYNGEE. Trimming removed 1 base from V and 1 base from J; junction bases left unmatched: 4. The CDR3 is 16 residues long. CDR3 sequence: CASSVIDRVNTGELFF. The CDR3 coding sequence is TGTGCCAGCAGCGTAATCGACAGGGTGAACACCGGGGAGCTGTTTTTT.

Ten or more counts support this clone. Distinct nucleotide sequences in the sample also encode this CDR3. The rearrangement uses TRBV28 and TRBJ1-5; no definite D call. The ends were cut back, 5 bases at V and 0 bases at J, with 20 bases in the middle. Germline CDR1 is MDHEN and CDR2 is SYDVKM. There are 18 residues in the CDR3. Here the CDR3 DNA reads TGTGCCAGCAGTATTCCTCCCACCACGATCTATAGCAATCAGCCCCAGCATTTT. Protein product: CASSIPPTTIYSNQPQHF.

This clone was counted many times. V and J are TRBV5-1 and TRBJ2-7; D is perhaps TRBD1 (6 bases). CDR1 and CDR2 from the germline V gene are SGHRS and YFSETQ. Trimming pared 2 bases from V and 2 bases from J, leaving 8 bases between. The CDR3 loop spans 13 amino acids. The CDR3 is CASSFGQTYEQYF. The CDR3 DNA sequence: TGCGCCAGCAGCTTCGGACAGACCTACGAGCAGTACTTC.

This clone has ten or more counts. The chain joins TRBV2 to TRBJ1-6; D is unclear. Germline V CDR1 and CDR2: SNHLY, FYNNEI. V lost 7 bases and J lost 10, with 17 bases in between. CDR3 length equals 14 residues. CDR3 protein: CASTLQARESPLHF. CDR3 DNA: TGTGCCAGCACCCTTCAGGCAAGGGAGTCACCCCTCCACTTT.

Of note for this clone: This may stem from a read error, because a much larger clone lies one nucleotide away. Other nucleotide sequences in the sample specify the same CDR3. The J gene is TRBJ1-4, the V gene TRBV12-3 or TRBV12-4; unclear D gene. This CDR3 is 13 amino acids long. Trimming stripped 6 bases from V and 4 bases from J, with 9 bases between. CDR3 coding DNA: TGTGCCAGCAGCTTGGCGGATAATGAAAAACTGTTTTTT. Protein product: CASSLADNEKLFF.

This clone occurred many times. This rearrangement joins TRBV29-1 to TRBJ2-7, with TRBD2 identical over 12 bases. This CDR3 is built from 14 residues. In germline, CDR1 is SQVTM, CDR2 ANQGSEA. Trimming took 7 bases from V and 4 from J; bases not matched to a gene: 8. Here the CDR3 reads CSASEGLAGYEQYF. Here the CDR3 DNA reads TGCAGCGCGTCGGAGGGACTAGCGGGTTACGAGCAGTACTTC.

This clone appeared many times. The J gene is TRBJ2-7, the V gene TRBV24-1; D gene uncertain. Per the germline V gene, CDR1 is KGHDR and CDR2 is SFDVKD. CDR3 length: 14 residues. V shed 7 bases and J shed 0 bases, with 12 bases lying between them. The CDR3 bases are TGTGCCACCAGCGAAGGGCGTAACTCCTACGAGCAGTACTTC. Protein sequence: CATSEGRNSYEQYF.

This clone was detected ten times or more. The V and J genes are TRBV18 and TRBJ2-7; a weak D match, TRBD1 (6 bases). The germline V gene has CDR1 KGHSH and CDR2 LQKENI. Trimming left V 4 bases short and J 5 bases short, with 6 bases between. This CDR3 has 11 residues. The CDR3 region is CASSRQDEQYF. CDR3 coding DNA: TGTGCCAGCTCACGACAGGACGAGCAGTACTTC.

The chain is built from TRBV6-2 or TRBV6-3 and TRBJ1-2; a weak D match, TRBD1 (6 bases). V was pared by 6 bases and J by 6 bases, with 11 bases between. The CDR3 contains 12 residues. CDR1 is MNHEY, CDR2 SVGEGT, per germline. CDR3 amino acids: CASRTGSHGYTF. The DNA for the CDR3 is TGTGCCAGCAGGACAGGTTCTCATGGCTACACCTTC.

At least ten counts were recorded for this clone. The rearrangement joins TRBV20-1 to TRBJ2-1; a possible D gene is TRBD1 (6 bases). CDR1 and CDR2 (germline): DFQATT, SNEGSKA (reference sequence). Trimming took off 5 bases at V and 5 bases at J, with 16 bases between the two ends. CDR3 length: 14 amino acids. The CDR3 protein is CSARAPGQHNEQFF. CDR3 DNA sequence: TGCAGTGCTCGCGCTCCGGGACAACACAATGAGCAGTTCTTC.

This clone has at least ten counts. This sequence joins TRBV19 and TRBJ1-5; unclear D gene. Trimming left V 3 bases short and J 0 bases short, with 12 bases between. Germline V gene lookup returns CDR1 LNHDA and CDR2 SQIVND (reference sequence). This CDR3 is 16 amino acids long. This CDR3 reads CASSIEVANSNQPQHF. The CDR3 DNA reads TGTGCCAGTAGTATCGAGGTCGCAAATAGCAATCAGCCCCAGCATTTT.

In this sample, this clone turned up many times. The rearrangement uses TRBV27 and TRBJ1-5; D is uncertain. Germline-derived CDR1 and CDR2 are MNHEY and SMNVEV (reference sequence). The length of the CDR3 is 15 residues. Trimming took 5 bases from V and 7 from J, leaving 18 bases between them. The CDR3: CASSIMWGGGQPQHF. The CDR3 region has the DNA TGTGCCAGCAGTATTATGTGGGGAGGCGGGCAGCCCCAGCATTTT.

There are many counts of this clone. DNA for the CDR3: TGTGCCACCAGCAGAGATCAGAGGAGGGACACTGAAGCTTTCTTT. It translates to CATSRDQRRDTEAFF. The V gene is TRBV15, the J gene TRBJ1-1, with D unclear. Germline-derived CDR1 and CDR2 are LNHNV and YYDKDF (reference sequence). The length of the CDR3 is 15 residues. The V gene lost 0 bases and the J gene lost 3 bases, with 11 bases spanning the gap. Full variable domain (remainder filled in from reference TRBV15 and TRBJ1-1): DAMVIQNPRYQVTQFGKPVTLSCSQTLNHNVMYWYQQKSSQAPKLLFHYYDKDFNNEADTPDNFQSRRPNTSFCFLDIRSPGLGDTAMYLCATSRDQRRDTEAFFGQGTRLTVV.

This clone was seen ten or more times. The chain combines TRBV11-2 with TRBJ2-2; D uncertain. V was trimmed by 5 bases and J by 0 bases, leaving 13 bases between them. Per germline, CDR1 SGHAT and CDR2 FQNNGV. The CDR3 spans 16 residues. Here the CDR3 DNA reads TGTGCCAGCAGCCCCTCGGCCTTCACGAACACCGGGGAGCTGTTTTTT. Amino acid sequence: CASSPSAFTNTGELFF.

This clone occurred many times. The CDR3 loop reads CASSAGLAPNQVETQYF. Here the CDR3 DNA reads TGCGCCAGCAGCGCCGGACTAGCGCCCAACCAAGTAGAGACCCAGTACTTC. V gene TRBV5-1 combines with J gene TRBJ2-5; 9 bases agree with TRBD2. With 4 bases clipped from V and 4 bases from J, the junction kept 14 bases outside the gene matches. The CDR3 consists of 17 residues. The V gene's germline CDR1 is SGHRS and CDR2 YFSETQ.

This clone was recorded at least ten times. The chain combines TRBV29-1 with TRBJ2-2; 12 positions match TRBD2. Germline-derived CDR1 and CDR2 are SQVTM and ANQGSEA. The CDR3 is 16 residues long. The V gene end was trimmed by 3 bases and the J gene end by 3 bases; junction bases not matched to a gene: 5. CDR3 residues: CSVESSGRADTGELFF. CDR3 bases: TGCAGCGTTGAGTCTAGCGGGAGGGCCGACACCGGGGAGCTGTTTTTT.

This clone was recorded at least ten times. The chain combines TRBV5-1 with TRBJ2-1, with D possibly TRBD2 on 5 matching bases. The CDR3 loop spans 15 amino acids. Looked up from germline, CDR1 is SGHRS and CDR2 is YFSETQ. The germline V and J ends were trimmed by 0 bases and 3 bases, with 10 bases remaining between them. CDR3 sequence reads: CASSLAAERYNEQFF. The DNA of the CDR3 is TGCGCCAGCAGCTTGGCAGCGGAGCGCTACAATGAGCAGTTCTTC.

This clone was counted ten times or more. The chain joins TRBV18 to TRBJ2-1; a weak D match, TRBD2 (6 bases). Germline V gene data show CDR1 as KGHSH and CDR2 as LQKENI. The V end was cut by 6 bases, the J end by 8 bases, with 17 bases between. The CDR3 is 14 amino acids. This chain's CDR3 is CASSGGSSRDEQFF. In DNA, the CDR3 is TGTGCCAGCTCGGGAGGCTCGAGTAGGGATGAGCAGTTCTTC.

Regarding this clone: This may come from a read error, since a much larger clone is one base off. The rearrangement uses TRBV19 and TRBJ2-1; no clear D. The germline gives CDR1 LNHDA, CDR2 SQIVND (reference sequence). V lost 2 bases and J 5 bases, leaving 7 bases between the germline ends. The CDR3 is made up of 13 amino acids. The CDR3 DNA reads TGTGCCAGTAGTATATGCGTAAACAATGAGCAGTTCTTC. Translating it yields CASSICVNNEQFF. The variable domain in full, completed from reference TRBV19 and TRBJ2-1, reads DGGITQSPKYLFRKEGQNVTLSCEQNLNHDAMYWYRQDPGQGLRLIYYSQIVNDFQKGDIAEGYSVSREKKESFPLTVTSAQKNPTAFYLCASSICVNNEQFFGPGTRLTVL.